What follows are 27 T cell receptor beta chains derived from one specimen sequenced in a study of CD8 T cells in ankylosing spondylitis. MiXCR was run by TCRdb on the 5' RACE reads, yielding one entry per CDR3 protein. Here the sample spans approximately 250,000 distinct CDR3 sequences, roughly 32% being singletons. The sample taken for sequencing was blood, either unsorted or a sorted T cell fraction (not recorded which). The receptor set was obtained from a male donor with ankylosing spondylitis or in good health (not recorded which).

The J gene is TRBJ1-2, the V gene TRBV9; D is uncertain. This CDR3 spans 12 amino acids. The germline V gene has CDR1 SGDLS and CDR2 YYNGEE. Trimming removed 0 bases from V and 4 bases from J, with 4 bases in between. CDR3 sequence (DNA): TGTGCCAGCAGCGTAGATGGCTATGGCTACACCTTC. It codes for CASSVDGYGYTF.

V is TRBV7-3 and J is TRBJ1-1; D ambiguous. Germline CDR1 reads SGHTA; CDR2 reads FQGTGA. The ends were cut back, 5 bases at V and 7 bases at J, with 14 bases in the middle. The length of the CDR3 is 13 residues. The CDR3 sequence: CASSDTRSLEAFF. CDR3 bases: TGTGCCAGCAGCGATACAAGAAGCCTTGAAGCTTTCTTT.

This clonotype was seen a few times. The CDR3 is CSAAGQGAIKTQYF. The CDR3 DNA is TGCAGTGCCGCGGGACAGGGGGCAATAAAGACCCAGTACTTC. This chain links TRBV20-1 with TRBJ2-5; TRBD1 matches at 12 bases. Trimming took 6 bases from V and 6 from J; bases not matched to a gene: 8. CDR1 is DFQATT, CDR2 SNEGSKA, per germline (reference sequence). The CDR3 is 14 amino acids.

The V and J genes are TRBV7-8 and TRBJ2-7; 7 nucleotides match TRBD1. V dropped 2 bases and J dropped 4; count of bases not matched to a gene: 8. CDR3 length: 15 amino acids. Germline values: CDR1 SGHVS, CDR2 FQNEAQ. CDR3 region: CASSLRQGPGYEQYF. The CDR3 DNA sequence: TGTGCCAGCAGCTTACGACAGGGCCCGGGATACGAGCAGTACTTC.

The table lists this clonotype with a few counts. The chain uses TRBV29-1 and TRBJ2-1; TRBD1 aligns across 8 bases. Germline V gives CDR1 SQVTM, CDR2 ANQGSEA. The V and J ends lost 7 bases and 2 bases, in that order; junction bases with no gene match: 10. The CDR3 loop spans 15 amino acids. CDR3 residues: CSGSPDRGPYNEQFF. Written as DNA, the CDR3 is TGCAGCGGCAGCCCCGACAGGGGACCCTACAATGAGCAGTTCTTC.

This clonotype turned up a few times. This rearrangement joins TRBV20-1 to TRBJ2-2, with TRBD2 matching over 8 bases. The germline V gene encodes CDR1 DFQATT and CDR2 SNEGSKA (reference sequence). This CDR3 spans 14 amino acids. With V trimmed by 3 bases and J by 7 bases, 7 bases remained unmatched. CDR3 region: CSASQFGGGGELFF. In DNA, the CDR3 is TGCAGTGCTAGTCAGTTCGGGGGGGGCGGGGAGCTGTTTTTT.

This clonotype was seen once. DNA for the CDR3: TGTGCCAGCAGTTTATTAGGGCGGGGGGTGCACAATGAGCAGTTCTTC. It specifies CASSLLGRGVHNEQFF. V and J are TRBV27 and TRBJ2-1; 8 bases are shared with TRBD2. The J segment lost 5 bases and the V segment lost 1 base, leaving 7 bases of the junction unmatched. Germline V gene lookup returns CDR1 MNHEY and CDR2 SMNVEV (reference sequence). This CDR3 has 16 amino acids.

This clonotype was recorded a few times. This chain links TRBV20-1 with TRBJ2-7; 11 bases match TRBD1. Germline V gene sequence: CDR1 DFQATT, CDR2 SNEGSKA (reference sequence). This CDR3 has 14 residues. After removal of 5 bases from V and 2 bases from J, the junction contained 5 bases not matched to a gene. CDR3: CSAPPGQGAYEQYF. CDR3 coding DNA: TGCAGTGCTCCCCCGGGACAGGGGGCCTACGAGCAGTACTTC.

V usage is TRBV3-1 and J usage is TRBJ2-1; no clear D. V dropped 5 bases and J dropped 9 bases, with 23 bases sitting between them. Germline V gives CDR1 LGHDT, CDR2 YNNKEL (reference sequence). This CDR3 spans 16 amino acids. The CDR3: CASSARTATVLGEQFF. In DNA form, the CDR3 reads TGTGCCAGCAGCGCCCGTACCGCTACCGTTTTAGGTGAGCAGTTCTTC.

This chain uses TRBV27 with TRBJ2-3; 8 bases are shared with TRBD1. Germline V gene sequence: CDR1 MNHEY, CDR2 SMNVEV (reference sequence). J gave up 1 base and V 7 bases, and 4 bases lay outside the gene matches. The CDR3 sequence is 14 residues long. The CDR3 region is CASTPQGGTDTQYF. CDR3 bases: TGTGCCAGCACCCCACAGGGGGGCACAGATACGCAGTATTTT.

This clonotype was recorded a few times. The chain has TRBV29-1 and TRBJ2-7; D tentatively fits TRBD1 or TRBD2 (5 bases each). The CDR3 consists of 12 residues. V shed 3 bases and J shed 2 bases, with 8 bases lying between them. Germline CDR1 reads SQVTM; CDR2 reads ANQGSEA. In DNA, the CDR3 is TGCAGCGTTGAGGGGGACCCCTACGAGCAGTACTTC. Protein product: CSVEGDPYEQYF.

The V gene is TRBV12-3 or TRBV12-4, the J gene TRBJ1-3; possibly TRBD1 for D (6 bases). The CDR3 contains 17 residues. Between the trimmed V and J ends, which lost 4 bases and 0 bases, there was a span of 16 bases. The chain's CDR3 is CASSSTDRGDSGNTIYF. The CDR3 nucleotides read TGTGCCAGCAGTTCGACGGACAGAGGAGACTCTGGAAACACCATATATTTT.

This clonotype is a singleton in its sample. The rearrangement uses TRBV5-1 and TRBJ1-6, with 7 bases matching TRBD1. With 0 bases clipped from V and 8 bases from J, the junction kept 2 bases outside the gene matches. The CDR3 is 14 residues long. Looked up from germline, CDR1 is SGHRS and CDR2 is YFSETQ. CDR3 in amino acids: CASSLEGADSPLHF. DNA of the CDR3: TGCGCCAGCAGCTTGGAGGGGGCTGATTCACCCCTCCACTTT. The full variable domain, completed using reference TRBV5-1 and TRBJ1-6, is KAGVTQTPRYLIKTRGQQVTLSCSPISGHRSVSWYQQTPGQGLQFLFEYFSETQRNKGNFPGRFSGRQFSNSRSEMNVSTLELGDSALYLCASSLEGADSPLHFGNGTRLTVT.

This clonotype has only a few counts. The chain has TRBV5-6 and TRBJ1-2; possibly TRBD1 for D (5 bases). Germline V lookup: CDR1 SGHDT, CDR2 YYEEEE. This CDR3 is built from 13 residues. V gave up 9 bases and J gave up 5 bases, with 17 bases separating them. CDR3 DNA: TGTGCCACCACTCGGACCCAGGGTTATGGCTACACCTTC. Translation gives CATTRTQGYGYTF.

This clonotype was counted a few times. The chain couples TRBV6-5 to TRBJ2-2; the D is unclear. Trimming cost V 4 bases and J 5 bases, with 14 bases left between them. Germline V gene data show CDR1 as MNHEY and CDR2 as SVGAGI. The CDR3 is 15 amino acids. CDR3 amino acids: CASSSRAPWTGELFF. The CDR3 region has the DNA TGTGCCAGCAGTTCTCGGGCCCCGTGGACCGGGGAGCTGTTTTTT.

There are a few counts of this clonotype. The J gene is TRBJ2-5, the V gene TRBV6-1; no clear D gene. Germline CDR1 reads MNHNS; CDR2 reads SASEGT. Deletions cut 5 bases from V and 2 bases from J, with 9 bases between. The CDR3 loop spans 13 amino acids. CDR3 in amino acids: CASSPRTQETQYF. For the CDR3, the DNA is TGTGCCAGCAGTCCACGGACGCAAGAGACCCAGTACTTC.

In DNA form, the CDR3 reads TGTGCCAGCAGACCAGCGGGGGGGCCGGATGAGCAGTTCTTC. This gives the protein CASRPAGGPDEQFF. The V and J genes are TRBV7-2 and TRBJ2-1; 10 nucleotides line up with TRBD2. J gave up 8 bases and V 6 bases, and 7 bases lay outside the gene matches. In germline, CDR1 is SGHTA, CDR2 FQGNSA. The CDR3 extends over 14 amino acids. Using reference TRBV7-2 and TRBJ2-1 for the parts outside the CDR3, the full variable domain is GAGVSQSPSNKVTEKGKDVELRCDPISGHTALYWYRQSLGQGLEFLIYFQGNSAPDKSGLPSDRFSAERTGGSVSTLTIQRTQQEDSAVYLCASRPAGGPDEQFFGPGTRLTVL.

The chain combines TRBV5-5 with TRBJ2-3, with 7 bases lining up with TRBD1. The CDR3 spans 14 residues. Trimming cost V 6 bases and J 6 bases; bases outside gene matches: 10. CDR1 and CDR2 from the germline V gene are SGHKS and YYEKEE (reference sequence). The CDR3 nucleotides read TGTGCCAGCACCACAGGGGCCTCAGGGGATACGCAGTATTTT. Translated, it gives CASTTGASGDTQYF.

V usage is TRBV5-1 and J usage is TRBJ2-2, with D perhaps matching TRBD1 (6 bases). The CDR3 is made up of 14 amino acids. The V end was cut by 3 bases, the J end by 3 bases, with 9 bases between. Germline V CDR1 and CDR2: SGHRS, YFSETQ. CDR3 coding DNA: TGCGCCAGCAGCTGGGACACCTACACCGGGGAGCTGTTTTTT. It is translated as CASSWDTYTGELFF.

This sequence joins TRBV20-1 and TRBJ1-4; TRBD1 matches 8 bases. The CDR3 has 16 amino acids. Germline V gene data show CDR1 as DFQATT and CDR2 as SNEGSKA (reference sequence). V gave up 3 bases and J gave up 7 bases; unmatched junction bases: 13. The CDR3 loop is CSASGGQAPGGEKLFF. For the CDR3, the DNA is TGCAGTGCTAGCGGGGGACAGGCTCCCGGCGGTGAAAAACTGTTTTTT.

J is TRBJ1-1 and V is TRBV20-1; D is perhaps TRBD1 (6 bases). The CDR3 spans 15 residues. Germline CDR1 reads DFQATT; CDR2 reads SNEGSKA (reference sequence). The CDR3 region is CNPSNAGARDTEAFF. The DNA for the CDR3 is TGCAACCCGTCTAACGCGGGGGCTCGGGACACTGAAGCTTTCTTT.

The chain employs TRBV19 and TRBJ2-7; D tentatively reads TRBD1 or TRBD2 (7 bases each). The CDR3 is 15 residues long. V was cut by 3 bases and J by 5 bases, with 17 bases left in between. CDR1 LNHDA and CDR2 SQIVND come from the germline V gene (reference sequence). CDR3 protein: CASSIRQGGSDEQYF. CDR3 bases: TGTGCCAGTAGTATTAGACAGGGAGGGTCGGACGAGCAGTACTTC. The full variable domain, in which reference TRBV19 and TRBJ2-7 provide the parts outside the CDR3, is DGGITQSPKYLFRKEGQNVTLSCEQNLNHDAMYWYRQDPGQGLRLIYYSQIVNDFQKGDIAEGYSVSREKKESFPLTVTSAQKNPTAFYLCASSIRQGGSDEQYFGPGTRLTVT.

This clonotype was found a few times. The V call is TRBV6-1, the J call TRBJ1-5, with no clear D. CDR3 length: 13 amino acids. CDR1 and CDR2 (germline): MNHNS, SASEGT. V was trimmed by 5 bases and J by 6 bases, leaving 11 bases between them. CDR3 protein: CASSPLPSQPQHF. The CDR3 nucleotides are TGTGCCAGCAGTCCTCTCCCGAGTCAGCCCCAGCATTTT.

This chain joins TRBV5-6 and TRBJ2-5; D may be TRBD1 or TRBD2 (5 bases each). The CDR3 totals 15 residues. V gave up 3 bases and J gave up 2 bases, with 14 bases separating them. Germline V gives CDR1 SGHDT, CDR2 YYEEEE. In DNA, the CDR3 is TGTGCCAGCAGCTCCCTGGGGACCGCGCAAGAGACCCAGTACTTC. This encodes CASSSLGTAQETQYF.

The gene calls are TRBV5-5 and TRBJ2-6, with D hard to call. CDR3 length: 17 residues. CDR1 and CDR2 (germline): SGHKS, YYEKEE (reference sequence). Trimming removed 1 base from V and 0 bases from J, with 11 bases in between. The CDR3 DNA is TGTGCCAGCAGCTTGACCCCGGGCTCCTCTGGGGCCAACGTCCTGACTTTC. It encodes CASSLTPGSSGANVLTF. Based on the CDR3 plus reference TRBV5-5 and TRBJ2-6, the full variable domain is DAGVTQSPTHLIKTRGQQVTLRCSPISGHKSVSWYQQVLGQGPQFIFQYYEKEERGRGNFPDRFSARQFPNYSSELNVNALLLGDSALYLCASSLTPGSSGANVLTFGAGSRLTVL.

CDR3 coding DNA: TGTGCCAGCAGTGATTTACCCGAGCAGTACTTC. This sequence encodes CASSDLPEQYF. This rearrangement joins TRBV6-1 to TRBJ2-7; D uncertain. There are 11 residues in the CDR3. Trimming left V 3 bases short and J 6 bases short, with 6 bases between. Per germline, CDR1 MNHNS and CDR2 SASEGT.

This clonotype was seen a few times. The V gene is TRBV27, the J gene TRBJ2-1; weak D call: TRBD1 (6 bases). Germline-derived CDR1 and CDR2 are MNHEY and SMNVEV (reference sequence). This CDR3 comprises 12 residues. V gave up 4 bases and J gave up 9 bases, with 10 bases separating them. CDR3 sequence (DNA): TGTGCCAGCAGTTCACAGGGTCGTGAGCAGTTCTTC. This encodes CASSSQGREQFF.